Described below is a single TCR beta chain sequence and its context. The specificity of this receptor is unknown. No much larger clonotype is one base removed from it; base qualities were not supplied. The data derive from a study of blood T cell repertoires in COVID-19 (dated by TCRdb to about 2020). Context from the whole study: Collaborator samples came from the United States, Italy and Spain and covered acute and convalescent phases of COVID-19. The material from the prospective study consisted of cDNA or gDNA derived from T cells, B-cell-depleted T cells, or PBMCs. Deeply sampled blood TCRbeta repertoires from subjects exposed to, actively infected with, or recovered from COVID-19 were included in the dataset. The repertoires were released in a freely available public database intended as a resource for research on the immune response to SARS-CoV-2. Samples came from the ongoing ImmuneRACE study (first 160 participants) plus 1,254 subjects from 6 global collaborators. Nearly every sample came with metadata listing a de-identified subject ID, COVID-19 status, age in years and sex. Where HLA class I and class II types were available, the types were taken from metadata supplied by the sample provider, not from assay-based typing.

TCRbeta CDR3 regions were amplified from genomic DNA by means of the immunoSEQ Assay, a bias-controlled multiplex PCR. The authors processed their data as follows. Nucleated cell counts per sample were estimated from amplification of reference gene primers within the assay. To quantify the absolute abundance of each unique TCRbeta CDR3 rearrangement, sequence reads were collapsed and filtered. Productive Simpson clonality was computed per sample as the square root of Simpson's diversity index over productive rearrangements. Entries here come from immuneACCESS through TCRdb and include only in-frame sequences with V and J called. Some clones fail to appear in such tables; in the studies checked, an unresolved V gene covers under half of the shortfall, and the cause of the remainder is unknown. V and J calls and clone size are those listed in that table; D and trimming were worked out from the DNA. Recorded for this sample are about 68,000 clones; around 87% of them occurred a single time. The ten largest clones add up to about 6.6% of the sample.

Points the paper makes about the study in general: The amount of clinical and demographic metadata varied by source and participant and was provided uncurated.

The germline V gene gives CDR1 as SGHAT and CDR2 as FQNNGV. V ends up 4 bases short and J 3 bases short, with an unmatched junction base count of 18. From its cysteine to its phenylalanine, the CDR3 spans 18 amino acids. Only the CDR3 portion is preserved as DNA: 54 bases, with reading frame beginning at the first base. The collaborating institutions used their own protocols to collect whole blood in K2EDTA tubes. For TCRbeta analysis, collaborators shipped samples in one of three forms: frozen whole blood, isolated PBMCs, or DNA extracted from either of those sample types. The receptor's source is a man in his forties or fifties with active COVID-19. The sample taken for sequencing was peripheral blood. The chain uses TRBV11-2 and TRBJ2-7; TRBD1 matches 7 bases in the middle. CDR3 reads: CASSSTGRMTAAHYEQYF. The DNA sequence is TGTGCCAGCAGCTCGACAGGGCGGATGACAGCGGCACACTACGAGCAGTACTTC.